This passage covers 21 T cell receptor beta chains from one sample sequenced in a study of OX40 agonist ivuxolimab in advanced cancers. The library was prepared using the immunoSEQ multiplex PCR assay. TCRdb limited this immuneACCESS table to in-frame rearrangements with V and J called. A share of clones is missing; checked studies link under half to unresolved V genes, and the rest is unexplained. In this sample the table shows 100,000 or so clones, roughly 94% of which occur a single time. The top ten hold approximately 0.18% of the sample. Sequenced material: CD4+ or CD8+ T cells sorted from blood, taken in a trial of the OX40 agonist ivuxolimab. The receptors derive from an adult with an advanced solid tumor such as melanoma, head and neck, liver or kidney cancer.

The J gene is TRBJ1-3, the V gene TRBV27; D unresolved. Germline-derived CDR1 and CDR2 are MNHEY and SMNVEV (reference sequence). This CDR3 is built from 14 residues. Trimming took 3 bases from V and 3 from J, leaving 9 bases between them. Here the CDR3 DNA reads TGTGCCAGCAGTTTGGGTGGATTTGGAAACACCATATATTTT. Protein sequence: CASSLGGFGNTIYF.

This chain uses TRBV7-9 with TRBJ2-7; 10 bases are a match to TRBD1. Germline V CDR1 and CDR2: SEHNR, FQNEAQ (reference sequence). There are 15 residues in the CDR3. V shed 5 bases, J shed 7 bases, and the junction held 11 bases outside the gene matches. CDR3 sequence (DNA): TGTGCCAGCAGCCTACTGGGGACAGGGGTTGAAGAGCAGTACTTC. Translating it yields CASSLLGTGVEEQYF.

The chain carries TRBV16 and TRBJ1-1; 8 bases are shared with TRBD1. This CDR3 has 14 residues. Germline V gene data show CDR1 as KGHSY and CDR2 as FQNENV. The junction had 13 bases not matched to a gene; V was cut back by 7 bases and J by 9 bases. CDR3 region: CASTSPMRTGKAFF. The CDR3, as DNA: TGTGCCAGCACATCACCAATGCGGACAGGGAAAGCTTTCTTT.

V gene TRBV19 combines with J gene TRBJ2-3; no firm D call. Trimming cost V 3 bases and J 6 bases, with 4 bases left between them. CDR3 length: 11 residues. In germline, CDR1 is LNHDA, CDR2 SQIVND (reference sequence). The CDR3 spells CASSMADTQYF. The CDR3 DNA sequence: TGTGCCAGTAGTATGGCGGATACGCAGTATTTT.

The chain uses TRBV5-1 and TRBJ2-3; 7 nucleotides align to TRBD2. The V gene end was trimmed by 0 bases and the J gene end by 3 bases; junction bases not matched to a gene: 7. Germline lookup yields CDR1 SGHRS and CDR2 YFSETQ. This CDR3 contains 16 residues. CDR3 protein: CASSLGPGGSTDTQYF. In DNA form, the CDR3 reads TGCGCCAGCAGCTTGGGCCCGGGCGGGAGTACAGATACGCAGTATTTT. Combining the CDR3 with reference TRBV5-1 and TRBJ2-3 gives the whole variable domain KAGVTQTPRYLIKTRGQQVTLSCSPISGHRSVSWYQQTPGQGLQFLFEYFSETQRNKGNFPGRFSGRQFSNSRSEMNVSTLELGDSALYLCASSLGPGGSTDTQYFGPGTRLTVL.

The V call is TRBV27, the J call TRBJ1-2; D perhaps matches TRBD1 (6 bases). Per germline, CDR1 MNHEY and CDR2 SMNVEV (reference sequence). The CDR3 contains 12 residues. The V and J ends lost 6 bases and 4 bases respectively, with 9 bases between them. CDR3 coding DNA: TGTGCCAGCAGGGGGGGGGCCTATGGCTACACCTTC. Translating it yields CASRGGAYGYTF.

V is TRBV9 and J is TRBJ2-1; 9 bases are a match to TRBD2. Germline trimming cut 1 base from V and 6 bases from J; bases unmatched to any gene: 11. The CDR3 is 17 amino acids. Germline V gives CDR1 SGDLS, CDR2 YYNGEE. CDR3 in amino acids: CASSVNPPGTSINEQFF. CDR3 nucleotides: TGTGCCAGCAGCGTAAACCCCCCCGGGACTAGCATCAATGAGCAGTTCTTC.

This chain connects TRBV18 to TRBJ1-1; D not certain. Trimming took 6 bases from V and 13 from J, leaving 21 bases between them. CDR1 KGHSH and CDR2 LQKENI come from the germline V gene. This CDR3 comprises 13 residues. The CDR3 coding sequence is TGTGCCAGCTCGACCTACCGGGAGGAGCTGTTTTTCTTT. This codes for CASSTYREELFFF.

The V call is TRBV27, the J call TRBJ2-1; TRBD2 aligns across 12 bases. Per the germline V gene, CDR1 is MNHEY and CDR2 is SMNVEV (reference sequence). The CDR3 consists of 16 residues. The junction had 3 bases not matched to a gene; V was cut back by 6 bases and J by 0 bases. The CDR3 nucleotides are TGTGCCAGCAGAACTAGCGGGGGGAGCTCCTACAATGAGCAGTTCTTC. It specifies CASRTSGGSSYNEQFF.

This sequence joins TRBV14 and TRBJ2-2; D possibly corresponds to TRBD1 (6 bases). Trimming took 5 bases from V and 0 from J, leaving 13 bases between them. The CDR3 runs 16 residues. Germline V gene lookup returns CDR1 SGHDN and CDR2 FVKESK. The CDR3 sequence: CASSVLRTANTGELFF. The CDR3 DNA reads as TGTGCCAGCAGCGTATTAAGGACAGCGAACACCGGGGAGCTGTTTTTT.

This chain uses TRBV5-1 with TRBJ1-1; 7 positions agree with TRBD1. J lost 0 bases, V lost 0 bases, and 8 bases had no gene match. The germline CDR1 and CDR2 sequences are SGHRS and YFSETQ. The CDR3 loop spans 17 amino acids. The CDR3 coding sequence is TGCGCCAGCAGCTTGGATCTCACCGGGACAGTGAACACTGAAGCTTTCTTT. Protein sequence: CASSLDLTGTVNTEAFF.

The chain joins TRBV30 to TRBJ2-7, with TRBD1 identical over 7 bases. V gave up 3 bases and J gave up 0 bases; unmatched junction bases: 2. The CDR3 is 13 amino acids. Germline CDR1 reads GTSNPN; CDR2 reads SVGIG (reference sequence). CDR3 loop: CAWRRTGSYEQYF. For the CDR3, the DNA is TGTGCCTGGAGACGGACAGGCTCCTACGAGCAGTACTTC.

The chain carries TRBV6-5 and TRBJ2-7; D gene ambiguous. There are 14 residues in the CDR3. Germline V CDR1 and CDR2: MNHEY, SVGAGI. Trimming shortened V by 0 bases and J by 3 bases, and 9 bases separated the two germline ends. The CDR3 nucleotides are TGTGCCAGCAGTTACTCGAGTACGGGCTACGAGCAGTACTTC. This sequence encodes CASSYSSTGYEQYF.

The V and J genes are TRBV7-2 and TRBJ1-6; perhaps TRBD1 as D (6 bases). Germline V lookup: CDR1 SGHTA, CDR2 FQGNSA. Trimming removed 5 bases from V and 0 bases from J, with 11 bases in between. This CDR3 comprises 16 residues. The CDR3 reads CASSHRVDSYNSPLHF. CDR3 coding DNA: TGTGCCAGCAGCCACAGGGTGGACTCCTATAATTCACCCCTCCACTTT.

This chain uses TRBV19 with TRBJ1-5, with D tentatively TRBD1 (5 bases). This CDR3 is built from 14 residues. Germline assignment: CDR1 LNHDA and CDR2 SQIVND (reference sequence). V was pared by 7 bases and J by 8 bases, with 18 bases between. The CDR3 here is CASNHGGPPKPQHF. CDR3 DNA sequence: TGTGCCAGTAACCATGGGGGTCCTCCCAAGCCCCAGCATTTT.

CDR3 loop: CASSLRGGGGTEAFF. DNA for the CDR3: TGTGCCAGCAGCTTACGGGGCGGGGGAGGCACTGAAGCTTTCTTT. The chain joins TRBV7-9 to TRBJ1-1; tentative D call: TRBD1 (5 bases). The germline V and J ends were trimmed by 2 bases and 4 bases, with 14 bases remaining between them. Germline V CDR1 and CDR2: SEHNR, FQNEAQ (reference sequence). The CDR3 loop spans 15 amino acids.

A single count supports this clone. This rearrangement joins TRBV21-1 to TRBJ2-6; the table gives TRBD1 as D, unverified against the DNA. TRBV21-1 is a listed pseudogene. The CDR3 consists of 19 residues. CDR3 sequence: CASSNYAGQGDSGANVLTF. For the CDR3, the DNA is TGTGCCAGCAGCAACTACGCCGGACAGGGGGACTCTGGGGCCAACGTCCTGACTTTC.

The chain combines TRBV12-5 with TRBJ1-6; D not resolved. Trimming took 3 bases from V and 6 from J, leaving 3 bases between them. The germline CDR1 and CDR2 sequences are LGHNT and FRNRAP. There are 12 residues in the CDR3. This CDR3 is CASGFTNSPLHF. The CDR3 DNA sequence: TGTGCTAGTGGTTTCACTAATTCACCCCTCCACTTT. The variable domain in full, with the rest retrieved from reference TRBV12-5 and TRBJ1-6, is DARVTQTPRHKVTEMGQEVTMRCQPILGHNTVFWYRQTMMQGLELLAYFRNRAPLDDSGMPKDRFSAEMPDATLATLKIQPSEPRDSAVYFCASGFTNSPLHFGNGTRLTVT.

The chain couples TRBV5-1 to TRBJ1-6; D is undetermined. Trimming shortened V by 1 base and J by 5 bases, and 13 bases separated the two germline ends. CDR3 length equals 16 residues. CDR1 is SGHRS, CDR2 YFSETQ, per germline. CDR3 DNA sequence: TGCGCCAGCAGCTTGAGTATTTCACCGAATAATTCACCCCTCCACTTT. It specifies CASSLSISPNNSPLHF.

The CDR3 coding sequence is TGTGCCAGCAGTTACTCGCGGGACGGTGGCTACACCTTC. Its protein product is CASSYSRDGGYTF. The genes are TRBV6-6 and TRBJ1-2; weak D call: TRBD1 (5 bases). The CDR3 covers 13 residues. V lost 0 bases to trimming and J lost 7 bases, with 9 bases between them. CDR1 and CDR2 from the germline V gene are MNHNY and SVGAGI (reference sequence).

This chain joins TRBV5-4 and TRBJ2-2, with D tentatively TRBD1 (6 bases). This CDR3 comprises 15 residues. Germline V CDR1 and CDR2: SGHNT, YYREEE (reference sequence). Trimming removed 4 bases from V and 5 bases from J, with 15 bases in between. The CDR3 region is CASSPGAEGTGELFF. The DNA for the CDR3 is TGTGCCAGCAGCCCAGGGGCCGAGGGAACCGGGGAGCTGTTTTTT.